A selection of T cell receptor beta chains follows, all from one sample in a study of T cells in Graves' hyperthyroidism and ophthalmopathy. TCRdb called the multiplex PCR reads again in MiXCR, with one record for every CDR3 protein. This table has about 160,000 distinct CDR3 sequences, just under 9.5% appearing once. The sequenced sample was blood. The source is a woman younger than 35 with Graves' hyperthyroidism that later progressed to Graves' ophthalmopathy. The CDR3 runs from the conserved cysteine through the conserved F or W. Fields, in order: J gene, V gene, CDR3 protein.

TRBJ2-2	TRBV7-6	CASSWSNLGTGTGELFF
TRBJ2-6	TRBV12-3/TRBV12-4	CASSRDTGANVLTF
TRBJ1-5	TRBV28	CASSLPGGNQPQHF
TRBJ2-3	TRBV28	CASSRIGDPDTQYF
TRBJ1-4	TRBV6-1	CASSKDRGNEKLFF
TRBJ2-5	TRBV19	CASSIGGGTQETQYF
TRBJ1-4	TRBV4-1	CASSRELATNEKLFF
TRBJ2-4	TRBV5-5	CASSLTQLAKNIQYF
TRBJ2-5	TRBV12-3/TRBV12-4	CASSLQRETQYF
TRBJ2-7	TRBV6-5	CASSYSLQGDSAYEQYF